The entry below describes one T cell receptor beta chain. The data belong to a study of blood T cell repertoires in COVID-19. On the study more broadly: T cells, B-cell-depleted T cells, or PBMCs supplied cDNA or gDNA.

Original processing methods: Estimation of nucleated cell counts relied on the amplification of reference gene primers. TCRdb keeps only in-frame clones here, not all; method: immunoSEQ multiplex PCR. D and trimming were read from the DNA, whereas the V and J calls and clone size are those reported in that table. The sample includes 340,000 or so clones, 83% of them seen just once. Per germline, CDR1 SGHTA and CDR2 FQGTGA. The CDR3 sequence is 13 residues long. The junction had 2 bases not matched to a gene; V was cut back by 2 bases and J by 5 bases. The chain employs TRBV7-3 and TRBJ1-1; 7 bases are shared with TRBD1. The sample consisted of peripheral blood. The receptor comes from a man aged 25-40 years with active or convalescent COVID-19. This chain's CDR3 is CASSLATGTEAFF. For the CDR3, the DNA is TGTGCCAGCAGCTTAGCGACAGGGACTGAAGCTTTCTTT.